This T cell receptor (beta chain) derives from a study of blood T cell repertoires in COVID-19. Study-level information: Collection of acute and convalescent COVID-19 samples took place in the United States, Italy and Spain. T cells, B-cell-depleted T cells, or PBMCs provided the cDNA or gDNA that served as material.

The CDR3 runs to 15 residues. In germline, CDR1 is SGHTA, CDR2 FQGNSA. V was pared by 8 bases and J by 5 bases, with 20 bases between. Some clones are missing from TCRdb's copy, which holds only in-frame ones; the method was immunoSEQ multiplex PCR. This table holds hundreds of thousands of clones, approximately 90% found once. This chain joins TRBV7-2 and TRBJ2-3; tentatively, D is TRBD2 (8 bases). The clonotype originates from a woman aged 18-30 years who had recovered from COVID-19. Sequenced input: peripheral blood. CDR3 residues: CASRREGARGDTQYF. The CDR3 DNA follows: TGTGCCAGCCGCCGGGAGGGGGCACGGGGAGATACGCAGTATTTT.